Included here is one T cell receptor beta chain sequence, with context. What this receptor recognizes is not known. Base-call qualities are not available, and no considerably larger clone is one nucleotide away. After removal of 4 bases from V and 3 bases from J, the junction retains 20 bases not matched to a gene. CDR1 SGHAT and CDR2 FQNNGV are derived from the germline V gene. CDR3 length: 19 amino acids, cysteine to phenylalanine. The kept DNA is CDR3 alone, 57 bases in frame from the first base. The collaborating institutions used their own protocols to collect whole blood in K2EDTA tubes. For TCRbeta analysis, collaborator samples were shipped as frozen whole blood, as isolated PBMCs, or as DNA extracted from either sample type. The immunoSEQ Assay, a bias-controlled multiplex PCR, was used to amplify TCRbeta CDR3 regions from genomic DNA. Per the authors' processing: Within the assay, amplification of reference gene primers was used to estimate how many nucleated cells each sample contained. Sequence reads were collapsed and filtered to measure the absolute abundance of every unique TCRbeta CDR3 rearrangement. For each sample, productive Simpson clonality was calculated as the square root of Simpson's diversity index across productive rearrangements. The clones in this table, taken by TCRdb from immuneACCESS, are in-frame only. Not every clone is retained; where verified, under half of the shortfall comes from an unresolved V gene, and the cause of the rest is unknown. The V and J calls and the clone size are those of that table, but D and trimming were determined from the DNA. Within this sample are 20,000 to 25,000 clones, with roughly four fifths of them counted one time only. About a fifth of the sample is held by the ten biggest clonotypes.

The sample is drawn from a study of blood T cell repertoires in COVID-19 (dated by TCRdb to the early 2020s). General notes on the study: The collaborator samples originated in the United States, Italy and Spain and spanned the acute and convalescent phases of COVID-19. Nearly every sample came with metadata listing a de-identified subject ID, COVID-19 status, age in years and sex. Where HLA class I and class II types were available, the types were taken from metadata supplied by the sample provider, not from assay-based typing. The dataset comprised deeply sampled blood TCRbeta repertoires from subjects exposed to, actively infected with, or recovered from COVID-19. The repertoires were made available in a free public database intended to serve as a resource for research on the immune response to SARS-CoV-2. The material from the prospective study consisted of cDNA or gDNA derived from T cells, B-cell-depleted T cells, or PBMCs. Samples came from the ongoing ImmuneRACE study (first 160 participants) plus 1,254 subjects from 6 global collaborators. General conclusions and limits of the study: The amount of clinical and demographic metadata varied by source and participant and was provided uncurated.

The receptor was derived from a human donor in a cohort sampled during active or convalescent COVID-19. Sequences were obtained from peripheral blood. The chain is encoded by TRBV11-2 joined to TRBJ2-5; TRBD2 aligns with 7 central bases. The DNA sequence is given as TGTGCCAGCAGCTGGCTATTTGGGGGAGGGGACGGTGGGGAAGAGACCCAGTACTTC. Translated, this gives CASSWLFGGGDGGEETQYF.